A selection of T cell receptor beta chains follows, all from one sample in a study of blood T cells in healthy people across ages. One entry per CDR3 protein results from TCRdb running MiXCR on the 5' RACE reads. Here the sample spans 2 million or so distinct CDR3 sequences, roughly 50% being singletons. Sequencing input: blood. The source is a middle-aged woman in good health. Each CDR3 is given with its conserved first and last residue. The order of the fields is clone size, V gene, D gene, J gene, CDR3 protein, CDR3 DNA. D genes are given only for firm matches. Clone size is stated in some rows and not others, as once, few, many or a class when expanded.

few	TRBV7-2	-	TRBJ2-7	CASSFYGGEQYF	TGTGCCAGCAGCTTTTACGGGGGCGAGCAGTACTTC
-	TRBV14	TRBD1	TRBJ2-7	CASSRDRVRYEQYF	TGTGCCAGCAGCCGGGACAGGGTGCGGTACGAGCAGTACTTC
-	TRBV24-1	TRBD2	TRBJ2-3	CATSDIRGGAHDTQYF	TGTGCCACCAGTGATATACGCGGGGGGGCCCACGATACGCAGTATTTT
-	TRBV19	-	TRBJ2-5	CASSIGWLETQYF	TGTGCCAGTAGTATCGGGTGGCTGGAGACCCAGTACTTC
-	TRBV12-3/TRBV12-4	-	TRBJ2-2	CASSAGQNTGELFF	TGTGCCAGCAGTGCCGGACAGAACACCGGGGAGCTGTTTTTT
few	TRBV29-1	-	TRBJ1-2	CSVERVGKSNYGYTF	TGCAGCGTTGAAAGAGTAGGCAAGTCTAACTATGGCTACACCTTC
once	TRBV6-2/TRBV6-3	-	TRBJ1-1	CASTRPGGWTEAFF	TGTGCCAGCACCAGACCCGGGGGCTGGACTGAAGCTTTCTTT
few	TRBV6-6	-	TRBJ2-4	CASSALDIQYF	TGTGCCAGCAGTGCCCTCGATATTCAGTACTTC
few	TRBV6-5	TRBD1	TRBJ2-7	CASRPPGTVLRFQYF	TGTGCCAGCAGGCCGCCCGGGACAGTCCTACGATTTCAGTACTTC
-	TRBV6-2/TRBV6-3	-	TRBJ2-5	CASSFNAMGQTQYF	TGTGCCAGCAGTTTCAATGCAATGGGCCAGACCCAGTACTTC
once	TRBV6-2/TRBV6-3	-	TRBJ1-1	CASSYSIRNTEAFF	TGTGCCAGCAGTTACTCGATTAGGAACACTGAAGCTTTCTTT
-	TRBV9	TRBD2	TRBJ2-5	CASSVSSGQETQYF	TGTGCCAGCAGCGTTTCTAGCGGCCAAGAGACCCAGTACTTC
-	TRBV6-6	TRBD1	TRBJ1-5	CASSSGPGTGKQPQHF	TGTGCCAGCAGTTCGGGACCCGGGACAGGGAAACAGCCCCAGCATTTT
-	TRBV7-9	-	TRBJ2-5	CASSLGGAAKETQYF	TGTGCCAGCAGCTTAGGAGGCGCGGCTAAAGAGACCCAGTACTTC
few	TRBV10-3	-	TRBJ2-1	CATSKGGRDEQFF	TGTGCCACCTCTAAAGGGGGGCGGGATGAGCAGTTCTTC
-	TRBV5-1	-	TRBJ2-6	CASSLEGLRGANVLTF	TGCGCCAGCAGCTTGGAGGGACTGAGGGGGGCCAACGTCCTGACTTTC
-	TRBV7-2	-	TRBJ1-4	CASSYMTANEKLFF	TGTGCCAGCAGCTACATGACAGCTAATGAAAAACTGTTTTTT
-	TRBV6-1	-	TRBJ2-7	CASSEVGLGYEQYF	TGTGCCAGCAGTGAAGTGGGCTTGGGCTACGAGCAGTACTTC
few	TRBV29-1	TRBD2	TRBJ2-3	CSVEGASGGAVDTQYF	TGCAGCGTTGAAGGGGCTAGCGGGGGGGCCGTAGATACGCAGTATTTT
-	TRBV7-9	TRBD1	TRBJ1-1	CASSLGTGIEAFF	TGTGCCAGCAGCTTGGGGACAGGCATTGAAGCTTTCTTT
few	TRBV20-1	-	TRBJ2-3	CSAAGTRAPDTQYF	TGCAGTGCGGCGGGGACCCGAGCGCCAGATACGCAGTATTTT
many	TRBV27	-	TRBJ2-6	CASSLRGGSGANVLTF	TGTGCCAGCAGCCTTAGGGGGGGATCTGGGGCCAACGTCCTGACTTTC